The rows below give T cell receptor beta chains drawn from one sample of a study of early T cells in non-severe SARS-CoV-2 infection. A single record per CDR3 protein comes from TCRdb applying MiXCR to the 5' RACE reads. The table records tens of thousands of distinct CDR3 sequences, roughly 10% of them present only once. Sequencing used whole blood, obtained at baseline. Receptors originate from an adult who was a healthcare worker with PCR-confirmed SARS-CoV-2 infection or an uninfected control (not recorded which). Both conserved end residues are trimmed from each CDR3. The D gene is left open where the match is weak.

>TRBV7-2|TRBD2|TRBJ2-7
ASSLASGSIHEQY
>TRBV4-2|TRBD2|TRBJ2-3
ASSQASGRETDTQY
>TRBV20-1|NA|TRBJ2-7
SATGPLSYEQY
>TRBV20-1|TRBD1|TRBJ2-7
SAERDSSSSYEQY
>TRBV5-1|NA|TRBJ2-2
ASAVVSRGTGELF
>TRBV7-2|TRBD2|TRBJ2-4
ASSYKGVAGGPNIQY
>TRBV5-1|NA|TRBJ2-7
ASSLGSDSYEQY
>TRBV11-2|TRBD2|TRBJ2-2
ASSQLAGGPTGELF
>TRBV18|TRBD1|TRBJ2-5
ASSPPNRGKETQY
>TRBV2|NA|TRBJ2-5
ASSGRAYQETQY
>TRBV29-1|NA|TRBJ2-6
SVFGGSGANVLT
>TRBV4-2|NA|TRBJ2-1
ASSHREGEQF
>TRBV29-1|NA|TRBJ2-7
SVAPSDSYEQY
>TRBV12-5|NA|TRBJ1-6
ASGLLIGAGALGNSPLH
>TRBV5-5|TRBD2|TRBJ2-7
VSSLRLAGVEQY
>TRBV6-6|TRBD1|TRBJ2-7
ASSYSIGDRGLSEQY
>TRBV12-3/TRBV12-4|NA|TRBJ2-1
ASSPRGSEQF
>TRBV5-1|NA|TRBJ1-1
ASSLWENTEAF
>TRBV20-1|TRBD1|TRBJ1-1
SARETGGYTEAF
>TRBV7-8|NA|TRBJ2-7
ASSPIRYEQY
>TRBV10-3|NA|TRBJ2-3
AIGKDSTSTDTQY
>TRBV20-1|TRBD2|TRBJ2-5
SARRAGAEETQY
>TRBV7-8|NA|TRBJ2-3
ASSLDGTGANPDTQY
>TRBV11-1|TRBD1|TRBJ2-3
ASSPRTGANTQY
>TRBV11-2|NA|TRBJ2-1
ASSLEQGPYNEQF
>TRBV5-4|TRBD2|TRBJ2-1
ASSDGTSRTYNEQF
>TRBV10-2|NA|TRBJ1-1
ASSESLRSGAMNTEAF
>TRBV6-4|NA|TRBJ1-2
ASSAGGSYGYT
>TRBV5-1|NA|TRBJ1-5
ASSLGDTNQPQH
>TRBV18|NA|TRBJ2-2
ASSGRTVRAGELF
>TRBV29-1|NA|TRBJ2-7
SVVQGSSYEQY
>TRBV27|NA|TRBJ2-4
ASRPRPGVGKNIQY
>TRBV20-1|NA|TRBJ1-1
SARAYRADQDLEAF
>TRBV7-9|NA|TRBJ1-2
ASSLGLPSNYGYT
>TRBV20-1|TRBD2|TRBJ2-1
SARIRRLAENEQF
>TRBV12-3/TRBV12-4|NA|TRBJ1-5
ASSFASNMPQH
>TRBV29-1|NA|TRBJ2-5
SVVREETQY
>TRBV20-1|NA|TRBJ2-1
SAPLRGPFSNEQF
>TRBV11-3|NA|TRBJ2-2
ASSLPGLTGELF
>TRBV29-1|NA|TRBJ2-3
SVELPGRTDTQY
>TRBV19|TRBD1|TRBJ1-1
ASSTRQGLNTEAF
>TRBV6-6|NA|TRBJ1-4
ASTIGEKLF
>TRBV27|NA|TRBJ1-6
ASSPPPSYNSPLH
>TRBV15|TRBD1|TRBJ2-6
ATSRDRGSGANVLT
>TRBV6-6|TRBD1|TRBJ2-3
ASSTGDRPSTDTQY
>TRBV3-1|TRBD2|TRBJ2-7
ASTNGGLSYEQY
>TRBV12-3/TRBV12-4|NA|TRBJ2-7
ASSFFGLQYEQY
>TRBV6-2/TRBV6-3|TRBD2|TRBJ2-2
ASIALAGDNTGELF
>TRBV2|TRBD1|TRBJ2-7
ASSGTGRGSYEQY
>TRBV9|NA|TRBJ2-3
ASSVRWSDTQY
>TRBV3-1|NA|TRBJ2-7
ASSQYQGPYEQY
>TRBV27|TRBD1|TRBJ1-5
ASSANRGGSQPQH
>TRBV7-6|NA|TRBJ2-1
ASSTTGGSLGNEQF
>TRBV19|NA|TRBJ1-6
ASSIKAGGSPLH